These 3 T cell receptor beta chains were all obtained from the same sample, sequenced in a study of beta chain features in type 1 diabetes. As every portion of the isolated RNA was reverse transcribed, the sequencing read expressed TCRB transcripts. Sequencing was performed with immunoSEQ multiplex PCR; in TCRdb, only in-frame clones are kept and a portion is missing. The data hold about 260,000 clones, with roughly two thirds observed a single time. Material for sequencing was naive CD4+ T cells from blood. The receptor set was obtained from a man aged 30 to 39 in good health.

In this sample, this clone turned up once. Additional DNA sequences in this sample encode the identical CDR3. The rearrangement uses TRBV29-1 and TRBJ1-2, with D unresolved. CDR1 and CDR2 (germline): SQVTM, ANQGSEA. Trimming stripped 6 bases from V and 1 base from J, with 6 bases between. The CDR3 runs to 11 residues. Here the CDR3 DNA reads TGCAGCGTCGAGAGTAACTATGGCTACACCTTC. It translates to CSVESNYGYTF.

This clone was observed once. The J gene is TRBJ1-5, the V gene TRBV19; 7 bases match TRBD1. This CDR3 comprises 14 residues. Germline CDR1 LNHDA, CDR2 SQIVND (reference sequence). J was trimmed by 3 bases and V by 5 bases; bases with no gene match: 4. CDR3 nucleotides: TGTGCCAGTAGTTTGGACAGGAACAATCAGCCCCAGCATTTT. Its translation is CASSLDRNNQPQHF.

The rearrangement joins TRBV30 to TRBJ1-1; D not certain. V lost 5 bases, J lost 0 bases, and 10 bases lay in between. The CDR3 spans 13 residues. Per the germline V gene, CDR1 is GTSNPN and CDR2 is SVGIG (reference sequence). CDR3 residues: CAWAAGMNTEAFF. The CDR3 DNA sequence: TGTGCCTGGGCAGCGGGCATGAACACTGAAGCTTTCTTT.